This entry describes one T cell receptor (beta chain). A few counts support this clone. The specificity of this receptor is unknown. No quality values exist for individual bases; no much larger clone is one base distant. Including cysteine and phenylalanine, the CDR3 has 16 amino acids. The entry retains the CDR3 DNA only, 48 bases that are in frame from base 1. Taken from the germline V gene, the CDR1 and CDR2 loops are SGHTA and FQGNSA. Trimming takes 0 bases from V and 6 bases from J, and the germline ends sit 16 bases apart. Using the deep immunoSEQ assay, TCR CDR3 regions were amplified from genomic DNA by multiplex PCR. Extracted genomic DNA from each cell subset was distributed evenly across all wells of several immunoSEQ 96-well plates, and each plate was treated as a replicate. For unsorted PBMC, around 310 ng of genomic DNA, equivalent to about 32,000 T cell genomes, went into each replicate PCR. Genomic DNA from unsorted PBMC was sequenced over ten immunoSEQ deep assay plates. Purified libraries were measured with a Qubit 3.0 fluorometer, size-checked on a Bioanalyzer 2100, and measured again with the KAPA Library Quantification kit. Every immunoSEQ 96-well plate was sequenced on a dedicated single-read 150-cycle Illumina NextSeq 550 flow cell. Turning to the authors' computational methods: The immunoSEQ output contained only junctional sequences without quality scores, so filtering could not match that applied to full-length reads. Sequences were annotated with PyIR, a Python wrapper for IgBLAST v1.9, using IMGT germline references to assign V/J genes and CDR3. Reads were removed for weak V/J assignments (E-value above 1e-6), missing CDR3, stop codons, out-of-frame junctions, or ambiguous translated residues. V3J clonotypes were defined as sequences sharing the same inferred V gene, J gene, and CDR3 amino acid sequence. Percentage overlap between repertoires was computed as shared unique clonotypes divided by the size of the smaller repertoire. Three approaches were used to assess repertoire richness: RTK rarefaction, the Chao1 estimator, and Recon v2.1 estimates of unobserved clonotypes. The clones in this table, taken by TCRdb from immuneACCESS, are in-frame only. Not every clone is retained; where verified, under half of the shortfall comes from an unresolved V gene, and the cause of the rest is unknown. The DNA gave D and trimming, while V, J and clone size come from that table. The sample has about 510,000 clones on record, almost 80% of them singletons. The ten largest clones add up to 9.5% to 15% of the sample.

The sample originates from a study of shared clonotypes between healthy human individuals (dated by TCRdb to about 2020). Turning to the overall study: The cohort included a few men and a couple of women between 18 and 49 years of age. To estimate repertoire size and how much clonotypes are shared between individuals, the study performed deep sequencing of blood TCR repertoires from about five healthy adults. Different laboratories and diverse techniques were used to prepare libraries and sequence TCR repertoires, to increase sequencing depth and limit assay-specific biases. Per donor, leukapheresis produced somewhere between about 0.94 and 9.5 billion PBMCs.

What the authors observed across the whole study: Pairwise subsampling indicated that sequencing depth was expected to affect the degree of clonotype sharing among donors. Sampling was restricted to blood, and TCR repertoires in tissues likely differ from the TCR repertoires found in blood. Because the study included a small number of donors, the genetic and exposure-history diversity represented was limited.

The donors were healthy, HIV-negative adults who had no recently reported acute infections or vaccinations. Every donor was a Caucasian adult residing in Nashville, Tennessee, USA. For unsorted samples, roughly 81 million PBMCs were counted and genomic DNA was extracted with the QIAamp DNA Blood Mini kit. Blood was obtained by leukapheresis, after which PBMCs were separated by Ficoll-Histopaque density gradient centrifugation and cryopreserved in liquid nitrogen vapor phase. Sequenced input: PBMCs. The clonotype comes from a woman aged 40-49 years in good health. Some clones in this sample may be carry-over from other donors' samples. The chain couples TRBV7-2 to TRBJ2-3; the D gene is perhaps TRBD2, on 6 matching bases. The DNA sequence follows: TGTGCCAGCAGCTTAGCGTCGGGCGGGGCCAGGGATACGCAGTATTTT. Its protein is CASSLASGGARDTQYF.